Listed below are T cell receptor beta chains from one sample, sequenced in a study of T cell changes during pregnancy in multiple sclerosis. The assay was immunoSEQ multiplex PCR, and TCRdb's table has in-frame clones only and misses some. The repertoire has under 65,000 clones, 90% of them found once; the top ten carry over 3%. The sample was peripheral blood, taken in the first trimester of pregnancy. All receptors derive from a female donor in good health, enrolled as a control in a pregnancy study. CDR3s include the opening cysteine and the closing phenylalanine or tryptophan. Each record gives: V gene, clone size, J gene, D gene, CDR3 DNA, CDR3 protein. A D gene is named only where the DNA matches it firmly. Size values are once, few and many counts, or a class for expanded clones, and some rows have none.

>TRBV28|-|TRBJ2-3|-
TGTGCCGGAGGGGGCGGGGCTGGAGATACGCAGTATTTT
CAGGGGAGDTQYF
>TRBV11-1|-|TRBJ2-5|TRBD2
TGTGCCAGCAGCTTAAGGGAGGGGAGGACCCAAGAGACCCAGTACTTC
CASSLREGRTQETQYF
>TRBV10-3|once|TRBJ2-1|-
TGTGCCATCAGGGAGCCAGGCTACAATGAGCAGTTCTTC
CAIREPGYNEQFF
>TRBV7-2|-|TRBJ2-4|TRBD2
TGTGCCAGCACCACCTTCGGGCGGGGGACGCTTGCTGACAAAAACATTCAGTACTTC
CASTTFGRGTLADKNIQYF
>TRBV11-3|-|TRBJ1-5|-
TGTGCCAGCAGCTTGGGGCAGGATCAGCCCCAGCATTTT
CASSLGQDQPQHF
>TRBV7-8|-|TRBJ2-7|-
TGTGCCAGCAGTCTAGCGACGGGAGAGCAGTACTTC
CASSLATGEQYF
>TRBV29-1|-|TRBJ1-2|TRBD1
TGCAGCGTTATGACAGGGAACCTGGGCTCAGGTGGCTACACCTTC
CSVMTGNLGSGGYTF
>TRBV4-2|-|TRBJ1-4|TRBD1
TGTGCCAGCAGCCCTGAACAGGGGGCGGTTGAAAAACTGTTTTTT
CASSPEQGAVEKLFF
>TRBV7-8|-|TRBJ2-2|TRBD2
TGTGCCAGCAGCCTAAGCCCCTCCTCGGGGTCGGGGGGCACCGGGGAGCTGTTTTTT
CASSLSPSSGSGGTGELFF
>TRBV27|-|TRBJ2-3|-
TGTGCCAGCAGTTCGCTACCTTCCACAGATACGCAGTATTTT
CASSSLPSTDTQYF
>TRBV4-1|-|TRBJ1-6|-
TGCGCCAGCAGCCAATCCGGGGAATCACCCCTCCACTTT
CASSQSGESPLHF
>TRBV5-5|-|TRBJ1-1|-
TGTGCCAGCAGCTTGTCGGCCTCCCCCAGGGCTTTCATGAACACTGAAGCTTTCTTT
CASSLSASPRAFMNTEAFF
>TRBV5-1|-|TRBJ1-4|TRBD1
TGCGCCAGCAGCTTCCGTAACAGGGGGTCGGGTAATGAAAAACTGTTTTTT
CASSFRNRGSGNEKLFF
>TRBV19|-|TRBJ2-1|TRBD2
TGTGCCAGTAGTATAGCCTTTAGCGGGAGGGCCATCTATGAGCAGTTCTTC
CASSIAFSGRAIYEQFF
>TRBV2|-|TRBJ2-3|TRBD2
TGTGCCAGCAGGTTAGCGGGAAGCACAGATACGCAGTATTTT
CASRLAGSTDTQYF
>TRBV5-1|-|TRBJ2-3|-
TGCGCCAGCAAGCCTGGGGACTTTGCTACGCAGTATTTT
CASKPGDFATQYF
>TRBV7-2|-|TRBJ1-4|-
TGTGCCAGCAGCTTCGACAGTGGAGTTAATGAAAAACTGTTTTTT
CASSFDSGVNEKLFF
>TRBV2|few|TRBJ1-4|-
TGTGCCAGCAGTGGAGACAGTGCAACTAATGAAAAACTGTTTTTT
CASSGDSATNEKLFF
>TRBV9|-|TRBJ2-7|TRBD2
TGTGCCAGCAGCGCTAGCGGGGGCCCCTACGAGCAGTACTTC
CASSASGGPYEQYF
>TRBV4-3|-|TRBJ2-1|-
TGCGCCAGCAGCCAAGATAGTGGTCGAGTCGGCTACAATGAGCAGTTCTTC
CASSQDSGRVGYNEQFF
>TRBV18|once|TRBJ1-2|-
TGTGCCAGCTCACAACAGGGCTCTGGCTACACCTTC
CASSQQGSGYTF
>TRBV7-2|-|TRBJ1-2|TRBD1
TGTGCCAGCAGCCCCGACAGGGCTGATGGCTACACCTTC
CASSPDRADGYTF
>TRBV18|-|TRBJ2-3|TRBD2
TGTGCCAGCTCACTAGCGGGATCGTCAGATACGCAGTATTTT
CASSLAGSSDTQYF
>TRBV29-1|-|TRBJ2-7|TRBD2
TGCAGCGTTGAAGGACTAGCCCCATCTTACTACGAGCAGTACTTC
CSVEGLAPSYYEQYF
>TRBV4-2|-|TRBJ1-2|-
TGTGCCAGCAGCCAGGAAAGATCATACGGACGGGGGATCGGCTATGGCTACACCTTC
CASSQERSYGRGIGYGYTF
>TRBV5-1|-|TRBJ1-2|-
TGCGCCAGCAGCCGCGGGGCTAACTATGGCTACACCTTC
CASSRGANYGYTF
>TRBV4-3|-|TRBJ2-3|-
TGCGCCAGCAGCCAAGATCATGGAGGGGGGGGAGCAGATACGCAGTATTTT
CASSQDHGGGGADTQYF
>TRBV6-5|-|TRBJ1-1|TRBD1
TGTGCCAGCAGTTACAGGGGACAGGGGGTTGAAGCTTTCTTT
CASSYRGQGVEAFF
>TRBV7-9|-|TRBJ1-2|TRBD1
TGTGCCAGCAGCTTAGTTCAGGGGGATGGCTACACCTTC
CASSLVQGDGYTF
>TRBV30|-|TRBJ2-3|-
TGTGCCTGGAGTGGCGCGGGGACCGACCGCACAGATACGCAGTATTTT
CAWSGAGTDRTDTQYF
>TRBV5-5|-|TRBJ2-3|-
TGTGCCAGCAGCTTGGGTGGAGGGGGCGCATATACGCAGTATTTT
CASSLGGGGAYTQYF
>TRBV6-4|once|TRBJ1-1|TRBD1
TGTGCCAGCAGTGTAACAGGGGGAATGTCTGAAGCTTTCTTT
CASSVTGGMSEAFF
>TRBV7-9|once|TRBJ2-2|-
TGTGCCAGCAGCCTGAAGACAGGATTGAACACCGGGGAGCTGTTTTTT
CASSLKTGLNTGELFF
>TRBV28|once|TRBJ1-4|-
TGTGCCAGCAGTTTTAGGAGGGTTAAGACTAATGAAAAACTGTTTTTT
CASSFRRVKTNEKLFF
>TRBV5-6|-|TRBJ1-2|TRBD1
TGTGCCAGCAGCTTATCGTTGACAGGGGGGTATGGCTACACCTTC
CASSLSLTGGYGYTF
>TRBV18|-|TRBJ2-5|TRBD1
TGTGCCAGCTCACCATTTACAGGGGAACAAGAGACCCAGTACTTC
CASSPFTGEQETQYF
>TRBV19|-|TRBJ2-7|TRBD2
TGTGCCAGTAGTACTAGCGGGACCCACGAGCAGTACTTC
CASSTSGTHEQYF
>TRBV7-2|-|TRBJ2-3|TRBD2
TGTGCCAGCAGCCAAGACCTAGCGGCATATACGCAGTATTTT
CASSQDLAAYTQYF
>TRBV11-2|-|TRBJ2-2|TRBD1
TGTGCCAGCAGCTTTAGGACAGGGGCGGAAACCGGGGAGCTGTTTTTT
CASSFRTGAETGELFF
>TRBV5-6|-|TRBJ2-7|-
TGTGCCAGCAGCCCGGGGAACTCCTACGAGCAGTACTTC
CASSPGNSYEQYF